This TCR beta chain is drawn from a study of T cell responses to AZD1222 COVID-19 vaccine. TCRdb keeps only in-frame clones here, not all; method: immunoSEQ multiplex PCR. The data contain over 110,000 clones, roughly nine tenths of them seen just once; the ten biggest clones take up 1.5% to 2%. CDR3 length: 13 amino acids. V dropped 0 bases and J dropped 6 bases, with 7 bases sitting between them. Germline loops: CDR1 SGHNT, CDR2 YYREEE (reference sequence). This receptor was identified in an adult who received the AZD1222 COVID-19 vaccine. This specimen was peripheral blood, taken 28 days after the second AZD1222 dose. This chain joins TRBV5-4 and TRBJ2-1; D gene uncertain. Written as DNA, the CDR3 is TGTGCCAGCAGCTTGGCCATGGGCAATGAGCAGTTCTTC. This sequence encodes CASSLAMGNEQFF. The full variable domain, rest sourced from reference TRBV5-4 and TRBJ2-1, is ETGVTQSPTHLIKTRGQQVTLRCSSQSGHNTVSWYQQALGQGPQFIFQYYREEENGRGNFPPRFSGLQFPNYSSELNVNALELDDSALYLCASSLAMGNEQFFGPGTRLTVL.